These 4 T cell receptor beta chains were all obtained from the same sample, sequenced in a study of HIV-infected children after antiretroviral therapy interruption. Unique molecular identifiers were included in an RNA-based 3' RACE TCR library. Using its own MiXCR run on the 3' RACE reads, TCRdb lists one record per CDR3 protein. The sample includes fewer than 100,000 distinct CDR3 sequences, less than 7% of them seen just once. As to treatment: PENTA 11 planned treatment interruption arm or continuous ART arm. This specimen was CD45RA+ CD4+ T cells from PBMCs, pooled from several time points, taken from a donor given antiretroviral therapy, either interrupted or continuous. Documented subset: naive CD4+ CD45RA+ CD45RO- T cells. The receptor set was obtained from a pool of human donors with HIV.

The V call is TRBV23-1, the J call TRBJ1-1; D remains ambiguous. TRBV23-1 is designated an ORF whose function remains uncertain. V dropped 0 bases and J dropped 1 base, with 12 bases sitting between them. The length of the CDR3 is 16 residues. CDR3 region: CASSQSFLQSNTEAFF. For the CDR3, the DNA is TGCGCCAGCAGTCAATCGTTCCTTCAGTCGAACACTGAAGCTTTCTTT.

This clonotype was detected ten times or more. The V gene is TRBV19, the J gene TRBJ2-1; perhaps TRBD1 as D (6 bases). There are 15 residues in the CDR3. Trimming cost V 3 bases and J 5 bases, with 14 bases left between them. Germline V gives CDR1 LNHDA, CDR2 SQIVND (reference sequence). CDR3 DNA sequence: TGTGCCAGTAGTATTGGGGGCAGGGGTCACAATGAGCAGTTCTTC. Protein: CASSIGGRGHNEQFF.

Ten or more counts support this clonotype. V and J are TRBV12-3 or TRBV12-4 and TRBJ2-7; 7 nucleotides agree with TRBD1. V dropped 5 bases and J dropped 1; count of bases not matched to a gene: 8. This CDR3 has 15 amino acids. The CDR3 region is CASSTRQGRSYEQYF. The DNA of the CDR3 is TGTGCCAGCAGTACTCGACAGGGTCGGTCCTACGAGCAGTACTTC.

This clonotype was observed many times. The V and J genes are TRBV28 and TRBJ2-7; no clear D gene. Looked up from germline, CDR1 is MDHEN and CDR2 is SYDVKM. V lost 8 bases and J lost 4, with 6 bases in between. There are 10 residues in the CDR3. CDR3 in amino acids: CASAGYEQYF. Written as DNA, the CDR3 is TGTGCCAGCGCTGGGTACGAGCAGTACTTC.